A single sample is the source of the 23 T cell receptor beta chains below, sequenced in a study of cytomegalovirus exposure and HLA in healthy donors. Vbeta (60) and Jbeta (13) primers were used in the PCR. TCRdb's copy holds only in-frame clones and misses some; the assay was immunoSEQ multiplex PCR. This repertoire shows 120,000 or so clones, over 70% found once; its top ten account for more than 1.4%. Sequences were obtained from PBMCs. The source is a woman aged 18-29 years in good health and CMV-seronegative.

The sample holds one count of this clone. The chain combines TRBV7-9 with TRBJ2-7, with TRBD2 identical over 10 bases. V lost 2 bases to trimming and J lost 6 bases; unmatched junction nucleotides: 4. Germline V gives CDR1 SEHNR, CDR2 FQNEAQ (reference sequence). CDR3 length: 14 residues. CDR3 in amino acids: CASSLSGRATEQYF. CDR3 coding DNA: TGTGCCAGCAGCTTAAGCGGGAGGGCCACCGAGCAGTACTTC.

The V call is TRBV4-2, the J call TRBJ1-1; maybe TRBD1 (5 bases). This CDR3 has 15 residues. The V and J ends lost 0 bases and 11 bases respectively, with 19 bases between them. Germline lookup yields CDR1 LGHNA and CDR2 YNFKEQ. CDR3 nucleotides: TGTGCCAGCAGCCAAGACCCTGGACACCTAGTTCGGGCTTTCTTT. This codes for CASSQDPGHLVRAFF.

The chain combines TRBV7-2 with TRBJ1-5; D is uncertain. Germline lookup yields CDR1 SGHTA and CDR2 FQGNSA. The CDR3 sequence is 15 residues long. The ends were cut back, 5 bases at V and 2 bases at J, with 13 bases in the middle. CDR3 residues: CASSVQPGRNQPQHF. The DNA of the CDR3 is TGTGCCAGCAGCGTACAACCTGGGCGCAATCAGCCCCAGCATTTT.

This rearrangement joins TRBV18 to TRBJ2-2, with 8 bases that match TRBD2. The germline V gene encodes CDR1 KGHSH and CDR2 LQKENI. V shed 3 bases, J shed 0 bases, and the junction held 0 bases outside the gene matches. This CDR3 is built from 15 residues. This chain's CDR3 is CASSPGLANTGELFF. The CDR3 region has the DNA TGTGCCAGCTCACCGGGACTAGCGAACACCGGGGAGCTGTTTTTT.

The V call is TRBV2, the J call TRBJ1-5; 9 nucleotides agree with TRBD1. The ends lost 6 bases at V and 2 bases at J; junction bases unmatched: 23. Germline V gene sequence: CDR1 SNHLY, CDR2 FYNNEI. The CDR3 spans 21 residues. Here the CDR3 DNA reads TGTGCCAGCAGCGATAATTCCCGGATTGGACAGGGGATATATCGCAATCAGCCCCAGCATTTT. Its protein product is CASSDNSRIGQGIYRNQPQHF.

This clone has just a few counts. The V and J genes are TRBV7-9 and TRBJ2-2; no firm D call. Trimming removed 6 bases from V and 5 bases from J, with 16 bases in between. Per germline, CDR1 SEHNR and CDR2 FQNEAQ (reference sequence). The CDR3 is 15 amino acids. The CDR3 region has the DNA TGTGCCAGCAGATCACAGAATTCTGTAACCGGGGAGCTGTTTTTT. Its protein product is CASRSQNSVTGELFF.

The chain recombines TRBV6-5 with TRBJ2-7; 8 bases map to TRBD2. V lost 0 bases to trimming and J lost 1 base; unmatched junction nucleotides: 2. Germline V CDR1 and CDR2: MNHEY, SVGAGI. The CDR3 runs to 15 residues. CDR3 in DNA: TGTGCCAGCAGTTACTCGGGACTAGGGTCCTACGAGCAGTACTTC. Its protein product is CASSYSGLGSYEQYF.

The chain uses TRBV6-4 and TRBJ2-1; TRBD1 is a possible D gene (5 bases). The CDR3 is made up of 15 amino acids. With 0 bases removed from V and 4 bases from J, the gap between germline ends came to 10 bases. In germline, CDR1 is MRHNA, CDR2 SNTAGT. CDR3 coding DNA: TGTGCCAGCAGTGACTCGGGGCTGGGGTACAATGAGCAGTTCTTC. It specifies CASSDSGLGYNEQFF.

There are a few counts of this clone. V gene TRBV2 combines with J gene TRBJ1-3, with 7 bases lining up with TRBD1. The germline V gene has CDR1 SNHLY and CDR2 FYNNEI. J gave up 0 bases and V 11 bases, and 7 bases lay outside the gene matches. CDR3 length: 14 amino acids. The CDR3 loop reads CAGDRRSSGNTIYF. The CDR3 DNA reads as TGTGCCGGGGACAGAAGAAGCTCTGGAAACACCATATATTTT.

V is TRBV6-5 and J is TRBJ2-7; 8 bases match TRBD1. Germline assignment: CDR1 MNHEY and CDR2 SVGAGI. The CDR3 is 13 residues long. V lost 6 bases to trimming and J lost 5 bases; unmatched junction nucleotides: 6. In DNA form, the CDR3 reads TGTGCCAGCAGGGAGGACAGGGTAAACGAGCAGTACTTC. Protein: CASREDRVNEQYF.

The rearrangement uses TRBV6-5 and TRBJ2-3, with TRBD2 identical over 11 bases. The CDR3 spans 16 residues. Germline trimming cut 2 bases from V and 1 base from J; bases unmatched to any gene: 2. CDR1 and CDR2 from the germline V gene are MNHEY and SVGAGI. CDR3 DNA: TGTGCCAGCAGTTACCCGGGACTAGCGGGCACAGATACGCAGTATTTT. Translation: CASSYPGLAGTDTQYF.

The CDR3 bases are TGTGCCAGTAGCCTCGCGGGGAGGACGAACACTGAAGCTTTCTTT. As protein: CASSLAGRTNTEAFF. The genes are TRBV19 and TRBJ1-1; D uncertain. CDR3 size: 15 residues. Germline loops: CDR1 LNHDA, CDR2 SQIVND (reference sequence). V lost 6 bases to trimming and J lost 1 base, with 15 bases between them.

The rearrangement joins TRBV7-6 to TRBJ2-1; tentatively, D is TRBD2 (5 bases). This CDR3 spans 14 amino acids. V lost 3 bases and J lost 7, with 13 bases in between. The germline V gene has CDR1 SGHVS and CDR2 FNYEAQ. The CDR3 region has the DNA TGTGCCAGCAGCTTGATTTCGGGGTGGAATGAGCAGTTCTTC. Its translation: CASSLISGWNEQFF.

The chain links TRBV5-4 to TRBJ2-1, with 8 bases lining up with TRBD2. Germline CDR1 SGHNT, CDR2 YYREEE (reference sequence). The J segment lost 7 bases and the V segment lost 4 bases, leaving 13 bases of the junction unmatched. The CDR3 runs to 16 residues. This chain's CDR3 is CASSGRLTSAGNEQFF. DNA of the CDR3: TGTGCCAGCAGCGGGAGGTTGACTAGCGCGGGGAATGAGCAGTTCTTC. Together with reference TRBV5-4 and TRBJ2-1, the CDR3 gives the full variable domain: ETGVTQSPTHLIKTRGQQVTLRCSSQSGHNTVSWYQQALGQGPQFIFQYYREEENGRGNFPPRFSGLQFPNYSSELNVNALELDDSALYLCASSGRLTSAGNEQFFGPGTRLTVL.

V usage is TRBV18 and J usage is TRBJ2-3; D is ambiguous. Trimming removed 3 bases at V and 4 bases at J, with 8 bases between. The length of the CDR3 is 13 residues. From germline, CDR1 is KGHSH and CDR2 LQKENI. This chain's CDR3 is CASSPGGADTQYF. As DNA, the CDR3 is TGTGCCAGCTCACCCGGTGGAGCAGATACGCAGTATTTT. The full variable domain, in which reference TRBV18 and TRBJ2-3 provide the parts outside the CDR3, is NAGVMQNPRHLVRRRGQEARLRCSPMKGHSHVYWYRQLPEEGLKFMVYLQKENIIDESGMPKERFSAEFPKEGPSILRIQQVVRGDSAAYFCASSPGGADTQYFGPGTRLTVL.

The sample holds one count of this clone. The gene calls are TRBV18 and TRBJ1-1, with D possibly being TRBD1 (5 bases). CDR1 KGHSH and CDR2 LQKENI come from the germline V gene. V lost 3 bases and J lost 4, with 12 bases in between. CDR3 length: 14 residues. The CDR3 bases are TGTGCCAGCTCACCCGGGGGTCGATTCACTGAAGCTTTCTTT. Translation: CASSPGGRFTEAFF.

This sequence joins TRBV27 and TRBJ1-1; D call uncertain. This CDR3 spans 15 amino acids. Trimming left V 5 bases short and J 4 bases short, with 17 bases between. Germline CDR1 and CDR2: MNHEY and SMNVEV (reference sequence). In DNA, the CDR3 is TGTGCCAGCAGTCGCTGGGTGGGCGAGGGCACTGAAGCTTTCTTT. This translates into CASSRWVGEGTEAFF.

The V call is TRBV6-5, the J call TRBJ1-1, with D maybe TRBD1 (5 bases). Germline loops: CDR1 MNHEY, CDR2 SVGAGI. This CDR3 contains 14 residues. Trimming removed 6 bases from V and 0 bases from J, with 11 bases in between. Here the CDR3 DNA reads TGTGCCAGCAGCCGAGGACACCTGAACACTGAAGCTTTCTTT. This codes for CASSRGHLNTEAFF.

About this clone: One junction end disagrees with the germline gene, perhaps due to a read error. V and J are TRBV29-1 and TRBJ1-2, with 7 nucleotides matching TRBD1. In germline, CDR1 is SQVTM, CDR2 ANQGSEA. CDR3 size: 13 residues. In DNA, the CDR3 is TGCAGCGTCACCGGACAGGCCTACTATGGCGACACCTTC. This translates into CSVTGQAYYGDTF.

This sequence joins TRBV4-2 and TRBJ2-1; TRBD2 matches at 13 bases. CDR1 is LGHNA and CDR2 is YNFKEQ in the germline V gene. V dropped 4 bases and J dropped 6; count of bases not matched to a gene: 15. The CDR3 extends over 19 amino acids. The CDR3 sequence is CASSPQALAGGPVRNEQFF. The CDR3 region has the DNA TGTGCCAGCAGCCCACAGGCACTAGCGGGGGGGCCAGTTCGCAATGAGCAGTTCTTC.

This chain joins TRBV6-5 and TRBJ2-5; 7 bases are a match to TRBD2. The CDR3 extends over 15 amino acids. Germline V gene sequence: CDR1 MNHEY, CDR2 SVGAGI. J was trimmed by 4 bases and V by 2 bases; bases with no gene match: 7. CDR3 residues: CASSYGAGVLETQYF. CDR3 coding DNA: TGTGCCAGCAGTTACGGGGCGGGAGTTTTAGAGACCCAGTACTTC.

This chain uses TRBV19 with TRBJ1-1; 10 bases align to TRBD1. J lost 1 base, V lost 6 bases, and 5 bases had no gene match. CDR1 is LNHDA and CDR2 is SQIVND in the germline V gene (reference sequence). CDR3 length: 15 residues. CDR3 in amino acids: CASRRQGAGNTEAFF. Written as DNA, the CDR3 is TGTGCCAGTAGAAGACAGGGGGCAGGGAACACTGAAGCTTTCTTT.

The gene calls are TRBV18 and TRBJ1-5; D might be TRBD1 (5 bases). Germline lookup yields CDR1 KGHSH and CDR2 LQKENI. The CDR3 covers 14 residues. The ends were cut back, 3 bases at V and 5 bases at J, with 11 bases in the middle. The DNA for the CDR3 is TGTGCCAGCTCACCCCAGGGTATGGATCAGCCCCAGCATTTT. Its protein is CASSPQGMDQPQHF.